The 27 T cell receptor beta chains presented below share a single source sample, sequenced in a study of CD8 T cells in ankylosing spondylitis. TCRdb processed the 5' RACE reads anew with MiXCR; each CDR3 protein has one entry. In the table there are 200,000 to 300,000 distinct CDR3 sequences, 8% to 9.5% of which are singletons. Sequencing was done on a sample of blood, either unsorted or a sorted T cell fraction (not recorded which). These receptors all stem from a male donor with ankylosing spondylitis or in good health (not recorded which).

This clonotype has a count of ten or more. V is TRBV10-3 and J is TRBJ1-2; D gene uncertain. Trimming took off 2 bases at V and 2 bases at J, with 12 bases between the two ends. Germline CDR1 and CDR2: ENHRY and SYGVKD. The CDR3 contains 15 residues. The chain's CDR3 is CAISERLPGNYGYTF. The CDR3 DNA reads TGTGCCATCAGTGAGCGATTACCCGGGAACTATGGCTACACCTTC.

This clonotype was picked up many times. CDR3 nucleotides: TGCAGTGCTAGCGGAAGCGGGGGGGCTGGAGAGACCCAGTACTTC. As protein: CSASGSGGAGETQYF. This sequence joins TRBV20-1 and TRBJ2-5; 10 bases agree with TRBD2. Germline CDR1 reads DFQATT; CDR2 reads SNEGSKA (reference sequence). The CDR3 has 15 residues. V lost 3 bases to trimming and J lost 4 bases; unmatched junction nucleotides: 8.

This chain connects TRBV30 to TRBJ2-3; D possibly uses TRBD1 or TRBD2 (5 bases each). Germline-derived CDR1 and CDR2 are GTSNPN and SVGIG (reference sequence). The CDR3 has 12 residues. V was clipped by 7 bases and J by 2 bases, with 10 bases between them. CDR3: CASHGATDTQYF. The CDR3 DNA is TGTGCCTCCCACGGGGCCACAGATACGCAGTATTTT.

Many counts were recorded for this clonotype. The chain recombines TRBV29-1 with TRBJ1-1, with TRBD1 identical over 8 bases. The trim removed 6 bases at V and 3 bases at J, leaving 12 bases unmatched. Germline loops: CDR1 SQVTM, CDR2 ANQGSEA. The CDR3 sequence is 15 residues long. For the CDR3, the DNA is TGCAGCGTGGGCGACAGGGGATGGGTAGACACTGAAGCTTTCTTT. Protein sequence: CSVGDRGWVDTEAFF.

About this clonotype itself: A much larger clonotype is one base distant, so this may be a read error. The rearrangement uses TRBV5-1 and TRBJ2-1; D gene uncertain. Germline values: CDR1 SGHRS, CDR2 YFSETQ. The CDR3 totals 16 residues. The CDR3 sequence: CAGSPLTVISYNEQFF. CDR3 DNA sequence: TGCGCCGGCAGCCCTCTTACAGTCATCTCCTACAATGAGCAGTTCTTC.

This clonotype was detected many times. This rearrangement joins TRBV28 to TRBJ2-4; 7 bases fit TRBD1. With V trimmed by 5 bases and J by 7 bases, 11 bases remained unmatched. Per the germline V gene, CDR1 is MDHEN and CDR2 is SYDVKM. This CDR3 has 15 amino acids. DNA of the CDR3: TGTGCCAGCAGTGTAGTTGACAGGGTCTGGAACATTCAGTACTTC. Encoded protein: CASSVVDRVWNIQYF.

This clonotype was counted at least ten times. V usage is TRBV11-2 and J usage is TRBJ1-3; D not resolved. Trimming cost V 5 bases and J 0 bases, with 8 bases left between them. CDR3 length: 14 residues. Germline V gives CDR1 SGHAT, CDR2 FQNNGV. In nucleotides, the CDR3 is TGTGCCAGCAGCATCGGTGTCTCTGGAAACACCATATATTTT. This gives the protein CASSIGVSGNTIYF. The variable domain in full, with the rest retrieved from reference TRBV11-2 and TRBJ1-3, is EAGVAQSPRYKIIEKRQSVAFWCNPISGHATLYWYQQILGQGPKLLIQFQNNGVVDDSQLPKDRFSAERLKGVDSTLKIQPAKLEDSAVYLCASSIGVSGNTIYFGEGSWLTVV.

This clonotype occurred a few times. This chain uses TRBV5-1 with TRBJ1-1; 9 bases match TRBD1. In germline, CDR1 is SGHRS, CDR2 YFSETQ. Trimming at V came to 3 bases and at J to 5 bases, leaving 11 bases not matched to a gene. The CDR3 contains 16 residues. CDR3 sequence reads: CASSSVGDRALTEAFF. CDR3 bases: TGCGCCAGCAGCTCTGTGGGGGACAGGGCACTTACTGAAGCTTTCTTT.

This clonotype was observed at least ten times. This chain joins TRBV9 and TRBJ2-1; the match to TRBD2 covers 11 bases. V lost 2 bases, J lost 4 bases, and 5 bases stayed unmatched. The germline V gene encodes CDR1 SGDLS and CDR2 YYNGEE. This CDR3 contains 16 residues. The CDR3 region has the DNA TGTGCCAGCAGCGTCCTTACTAGCGGGGGTTACAATGAGCAGTTCTTC. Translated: CASSVLTSGGYNEQFF.

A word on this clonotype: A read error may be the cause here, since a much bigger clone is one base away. The CDR3 DNA reads TGTGCCAGCAGAAGGGACTCTGGGGCCAACGACCTGACTTTC. Protein: CASRRDSGANDLTF. The rearrangement joins TRBV27 to TRBJ2-6, with D possibly matching TRBD2 (6 bases). The V gene's germline CDR1 is MNHEY and CDR2 SMNVEV (reference sequence). CDR3 length equals 14 residues.

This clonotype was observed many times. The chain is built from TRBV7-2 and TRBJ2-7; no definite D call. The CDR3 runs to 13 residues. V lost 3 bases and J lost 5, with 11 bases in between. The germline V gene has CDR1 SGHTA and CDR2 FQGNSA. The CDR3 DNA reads TGTGCCAGCAGCTTCACACGCGGCCACGAGCAGTACTTC. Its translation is CASSFTRGHEQYF.

The CDR3 is CASSLVQGPGELFF. The CDR3 DNA follows: TGTGCCAGCAGCTTAGTGCAGGGACCGGGGGAGCTGTTTTTT. This chain uses TRBV7-8 with TRBJ2-2; perhaps D is TRBD1 or TRBD2 (5 bases each). The CDR3 runs 14 residues. Germline V gene data show CDR1 as SGHVS and CDR2 as FQNEAQ. The V gene lost 1 base and the J gene lost 8 bases, with 11 bases spanning the gap. The whole variable domain, remainder taken from reference TRBV7-8 and TRBJ2-2, is GAGVSQSPRYKVAKRGQDVALRCDPISGHVSLFWYQQALGQGPEFLTYFQNEAQLDKSGLPSDRFFAERPEGSVSTLKIQRTQQEDSAVYLCASSLVQGPGELFFGEGSRLTVL.

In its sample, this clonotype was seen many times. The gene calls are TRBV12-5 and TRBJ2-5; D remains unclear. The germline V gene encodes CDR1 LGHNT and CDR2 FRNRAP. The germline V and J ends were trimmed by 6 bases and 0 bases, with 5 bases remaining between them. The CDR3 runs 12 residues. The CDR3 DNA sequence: TGTGCTAGTGGCCGGGACCAAGAGACCCAGTACTTC. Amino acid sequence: CASGRDQETQYF.

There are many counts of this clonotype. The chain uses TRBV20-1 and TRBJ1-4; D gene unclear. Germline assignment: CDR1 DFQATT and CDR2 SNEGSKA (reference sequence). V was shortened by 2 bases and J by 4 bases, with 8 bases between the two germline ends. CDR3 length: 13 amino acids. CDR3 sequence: CSARQGLNEKLFF. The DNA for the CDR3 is TGCAGTGCTAGACAAGGTCTTAATGAAAAACTGTTTTTT.

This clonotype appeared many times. This CDR3 is CASSQDPGGGLSYNEQFF. As DNA, the CDR3 is TGCGCCAGCAGCCAAGATCCTGGGGGCGGACTCTCCTACAATGAGCAGTTCTTC. This sequence joins TRBV4-3 and TRBJ2-1, with TRBD1 as a possible D gene (6 bases). Trimming removed 0 bases at V and 0 bases at J, with 15 bases between. The germline CDR1 and CDR2 sequences are LGHNA and YSLEER. This CDR3 contains 18 residues.

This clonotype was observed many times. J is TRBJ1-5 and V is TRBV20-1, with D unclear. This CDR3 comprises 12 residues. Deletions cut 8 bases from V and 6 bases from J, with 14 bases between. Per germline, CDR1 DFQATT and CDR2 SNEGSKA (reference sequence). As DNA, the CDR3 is TGCAGTTCCCGGCGGACCGGTCAGCCCCAGCATTTT. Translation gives CSSRRTGQPQHF.

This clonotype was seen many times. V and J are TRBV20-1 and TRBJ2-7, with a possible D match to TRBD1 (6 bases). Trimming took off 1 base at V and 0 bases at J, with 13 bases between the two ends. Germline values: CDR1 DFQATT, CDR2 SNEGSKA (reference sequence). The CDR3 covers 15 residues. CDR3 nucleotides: TGCAGTGCTAGAGTTTGGGACACCGCCTCCTACGAGCAGTACTTC. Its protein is CSARVWDTASYEQYF.

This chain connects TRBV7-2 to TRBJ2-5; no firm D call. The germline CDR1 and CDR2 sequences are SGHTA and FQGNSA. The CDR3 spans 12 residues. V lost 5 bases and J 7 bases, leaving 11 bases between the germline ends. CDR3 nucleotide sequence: TGTGCCAGCAGCCCCCTATTGGCGACCCAGTACTTC. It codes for CASSPLLATQYF. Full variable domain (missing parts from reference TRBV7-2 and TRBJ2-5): GAGVSQSPSNKVTEKGKDVELRCDPISGHTALYWYRQSLGQGLEFLIYFQGNSAPDKSGLPSDRFSAERTGGSVSTLTIQRTQQEDSAVYLCASSPLLATQYFGPGTRLLVL.

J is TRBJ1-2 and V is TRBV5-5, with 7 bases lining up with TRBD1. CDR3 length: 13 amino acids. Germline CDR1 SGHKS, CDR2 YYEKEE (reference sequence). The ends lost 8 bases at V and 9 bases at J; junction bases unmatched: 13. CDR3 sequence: CARSLGDSERYTF. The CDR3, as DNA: TGTGCCAGGAGCCTCGGGGACAGCGAGCGCTACACCTTC. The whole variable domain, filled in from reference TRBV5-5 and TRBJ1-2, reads DAGVTQSPTHLIKTRGQQVTLRCSPISGHKSVSWYQQVLGQGPQFIFQYYEKEERGRGNFPDRFSARQFPNYSSELNVNALLLGDSALYLCARSLGDSERYTFGSGTRLTVV.

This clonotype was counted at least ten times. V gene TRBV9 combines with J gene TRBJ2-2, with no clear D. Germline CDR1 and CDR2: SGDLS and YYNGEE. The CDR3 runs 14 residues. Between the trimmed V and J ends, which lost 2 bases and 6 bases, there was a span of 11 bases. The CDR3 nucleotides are TGTGCCAGCAGCGTCCTCCCGTTGCCCGGGGAGCTGTTTTTT. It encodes CASSVLPLPGELFF.

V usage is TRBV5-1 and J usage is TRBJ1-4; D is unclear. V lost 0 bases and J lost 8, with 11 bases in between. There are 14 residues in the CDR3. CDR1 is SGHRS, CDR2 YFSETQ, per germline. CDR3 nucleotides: TGCGCCAGCAGCTTGGGGGCCTCGGGGGAAAAACTGTTTTTT. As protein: CASSLGASGEKLFF.

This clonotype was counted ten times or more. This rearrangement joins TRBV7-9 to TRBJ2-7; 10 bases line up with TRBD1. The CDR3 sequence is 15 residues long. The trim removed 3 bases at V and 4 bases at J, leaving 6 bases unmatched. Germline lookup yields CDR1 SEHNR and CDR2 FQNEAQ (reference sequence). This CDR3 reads CASSFGQGDIYEQYF. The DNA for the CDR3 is TGTGCCAGCAGCTTCGGACAGGGGGATATTTACGAGCAGTACTTC.

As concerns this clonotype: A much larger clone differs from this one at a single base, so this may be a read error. As DNA, the CDR3 is TGTGCCATCAGTGAAGAAGTAGGTGGCTCCACCTTC. Translation gives CAISEEVGGSTF. V gene TRBV10-3 combines with J gene TRBJ1-2; D unresolved. The CDR3 spans 12 residues. Germline V gene lookup returns CDR1 ENHRY and CDR2 SYGVKD.

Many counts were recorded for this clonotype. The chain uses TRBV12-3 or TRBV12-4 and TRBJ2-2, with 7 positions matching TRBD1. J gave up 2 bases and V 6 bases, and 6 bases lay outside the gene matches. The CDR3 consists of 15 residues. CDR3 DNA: TGTGCCAGCAGCCCGACAGGGCGTAACACCGGGGAGCTGTTTTTT. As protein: CASSPTGRNTGELFF.

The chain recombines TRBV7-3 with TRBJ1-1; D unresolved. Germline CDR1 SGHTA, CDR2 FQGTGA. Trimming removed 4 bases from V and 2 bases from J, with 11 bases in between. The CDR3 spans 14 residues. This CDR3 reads CASSSDPINTEAFF. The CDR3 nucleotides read TGTGCCAGCAGCTCCGATCCTATTAACACTGAAGCTTTCTTT.

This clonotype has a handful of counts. The CDR3 DNA follows: TGTGCCAGCGGGGGGAGGGGGCTAATTCAAGAGACCCAGTACTTC. This gives the protein CASGGRGLIQETQYF. V usage is TRBV7-9 and J usage is TRBJ2-5, with D perhaps being TRBD1 or TRBD2 (7 bases each). This CDR3 has 15 amino acids. The V gene lost 8 bases and the J gene lost 2 bases, with 18 bases spanning the gap. The germline gives CDR1 SEHNR, CDR2 FQNEAQ (reference sequence).

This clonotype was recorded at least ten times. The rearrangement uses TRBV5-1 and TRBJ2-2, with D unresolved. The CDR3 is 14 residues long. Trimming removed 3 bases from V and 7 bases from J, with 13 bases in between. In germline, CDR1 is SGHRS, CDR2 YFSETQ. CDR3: CASSSRVVGGELFF. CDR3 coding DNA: TGCGCCAGCAGCTCACGGGTTGTTGGCGGGGAGCTGTTTTTT.